The present TCR beta chain was sequenced within a study of memory B cells and T cells in multiple sclerosis. Stimulus-free culture yielded autoproliferating CFSE-dim and non-proliferating CFSE-high T cells, each sequenced separately. Cultures began with fewer than 5.5x10^7 CFSE-labeled PBMCs, unstimulated for 6 to 7 days, with replicate wells pooled. A word on this clone: Its specificity is unknown.

This CDR3 comprises 15 residues. Trimming took off 5 bases at V and 1 base at J, with 9 bases between the two ends. CDR1 and CDR2 (germline): SGHDN, FVKESK. Using immunoSEQ multiplex PCR, the repertoire was profiled, and TCRdb retains in-frame clones only, with some absent. The data show 35,000 to 55,000 clones, with 82% seen just once and roughly 1% held by the top ten. This receptor was taken from a human donor with multiple sclerosis. This chain joins TRBV14 and TRBJ1-6; D remains ambiguous. The sample was PBMCs from blood kept in culture. The chain's CDR3 is CASSSPGSYNSPLHF. The CDR3 coding sequence is TGTGCCAGCAGCTCCCCAGGATCCTATAATTCACCCCTCCACTTT.